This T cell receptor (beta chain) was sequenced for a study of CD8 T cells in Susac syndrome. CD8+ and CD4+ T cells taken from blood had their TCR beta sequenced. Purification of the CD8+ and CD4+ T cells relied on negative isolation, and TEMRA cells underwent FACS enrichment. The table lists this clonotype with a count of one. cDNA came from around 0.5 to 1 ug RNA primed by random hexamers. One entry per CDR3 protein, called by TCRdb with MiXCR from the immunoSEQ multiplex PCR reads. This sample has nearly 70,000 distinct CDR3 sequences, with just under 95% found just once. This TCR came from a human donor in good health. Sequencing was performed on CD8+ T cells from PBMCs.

The CDR3 sequence is CASSIQDRRGSPLHF. CDR3 sequence (DNA): TGTGCCAGCAGCATACAGGACAGGCGAGGCTCACCCCTCCACTTT. This chain uses TRBV7-9 with TRBJ1-6, with TRBD1 matching over 7 bases. V shed 5 bases, J shed 10 bases, and the junction held 11 bases outside the gene matches. The CDR3 totals 15 residues. Germline V lookup: CDR1 SEHNR, CDR2 FQNEAQ (reference sequence).